Listed below are T cell receptor beta chains from one sample, sequenced in a study of cytotoxic CD8 clonotypes in ibrutinib-treated CLL. TCRdb's table, derived via immunoSEQ multiplex PCR, lists solely in-frame clones and lacks some. The table has nearly 300,000 clones, roughly four fifths seen once. Source: PBMCs, taken at disease progression, from a patient treated with ibrutinib. The receptors stem from a human donor with chronic lymphocytic leukemia. The CDR3 runs from the conserved cysteine through the conserved F or W. Each record gives: J gene, D gene, V gene, clone size, CDR3 DNA, CDR3 protein. A D gene is named only where the DNA matches it firmly. The size field is filled for only some rows; it gives once, few, many or a size class.

J: TRBJ2-7; D: -; V: TRBV4-1; size: -; DNA: TGCGCCAGCAGCCAAGGGCCCGAGGACGAGCAGTACTTC; CDR3: CASSQGPEDEQYF
J: TRBJ2-6; D: -; V: TRBV6-5; size: -; DNA: TGTGCCACCAAGGGAGCCGGGGCCAACGTCCTGACTTTC; CDR3: CATKGAGANVLTF
J: TRBJ2-7; D: TRBD1; V: TRBV5-1; size: -; DNA: TGCGCCAGCCACCGGGGACAGGCATACGAGCAGTACTTC; CDR3: CASHRGQAYEQYF
J: TRBJ2-5; D: TRBD2; V: TRBV4-1; size: -; DNA: TGCGCCAGCAGCCAAGATAGAGCGGGGGTCGGAGAGACCCAGTACTTC; CDR3: CASSQDRAGVGETQYF
J: TRBJ2-1; D: TRBD1; V: TRBV4-1; size: -; DNA: TGCGCCAGCAGCCAAGGACAGGGGATTGAGCAGTTCTTC; CDR3: CASSQGQGIEQFF
J: TRBJ1-1; D: -; V: TRBV5-6; size: once; DNA: TGTGCCAGCAGCTTGGTCCCGGGGAACACTGAAGCTTTCTTT; CDR3: CASSLVPGNTEAFF
J: TRBJ2-7; D: -; V: TRBV18; size: -; DNA: TGTGCCAGCTCACCACCAGGGATGGGTAGGTACGAGCAGTACTTC; CDR3: CASSPPGMGRYEQYF
J: TRBJ1-5; D: TRBD1; V: TRBV19; size: -; DNA: TGTGCCAGCGATTACAGGGGGCGCAATCAGCCCCAGCATTTT; CDR3: CASDYRGRNQPQHF
J: TRBJ2-7; D: -; V: TRBV15; size: -; DNA: TGTGCCACCAGCAGAGGTTCTAGCCTCTACGAGCAGTACTTC; CDR3: CATSRGSSLYEQYF
J: TRBJ1-6; D: TRBD1; V: TRBV4-1; size: -; DNA: TGCGCCAGCAGCCAATCCAGGGGGGTGAGTAATTCACCCCTCCACTTT; CDR3: CASSQSRGVSNSPLHF
J: TRBJ1-1; D: TRBD1; V: TRBV6-5; size: -; DNA: TGTGCCAGCACCCCGACAGGGGGCAACACTGAAGCTTTCTTT; CDR3: CASTPTGGNTEAFF
J: TRBJ2-7; D: -; V: TRBV4-1; size: -; DNA: TGCGCCAGCAGCCAGGAGGGAGCGGCCCCCTACGAGCAGTACTTC; CDR3: CASSQEGAAPYEQYF
J: TRBJ2-1; D: -; V: TRBV27; size: -; DNA: TGTGCCAGCAGTTCCTCCGTTAGGGCCCCCTACAATGAGCAGTTCTTC; CDR3: CASSSSVRAPYNEQFF
J: TRBJ1-2; D: -; V: TRBV5-1; size: few; DNA: TGCGCCAGCAGCTTGGTAGGGGATCAATACACCTTC; CDR3: CASSLVGDQYTF
J: TRBJ1-2; D: -; V: TRBV10-3; size: -; DNA: TGTGCCATCACAGGGGAGGGCCTCTATGGCTACACCTTC; CDR3: CAITGEGLYGYTF
J: TRBJ1-3; D: -; V: TRBV11-2; size: few; DNA: TGTGCCAGCAGGTTCTCTGGAAACACCATATATTTT; CDR3: CASRFSGNTIYF
J: TRBJ1-2; D: -; V: TRBV19; size: few; DNA: TGTGCCAGTAGGGGCAGGTCCTCCTTCTATGGCTACACCTTC; CDR3: CASRGRSSFYGYTF
J: TRBJ2-3; D: TRBD1; V: TRBV11-2; size: -; DNA: TGTGCCAGCAGCCCACGCCGGGACAGGAGCACAGATACGCAGTATTTT; CDR3: CASSPRRDRSTDTQYF
J: TRBJ1-2; D: -; V: TRBV4-2; size: -; DNA: TGTGCCAGCAGCCAAGAGCAGGGTGCCTATGGCTACACCTTC; CDR3: CASSQEQGAYGYTF
J: TRBJ2-7; D: TRBD2; V: TRBV29-1; size: -; DNA: TGCAGCGTTGAGCGGGGGGAATCCTACGAGCAGTACTTC; CDR3: CSVERGESYEQYF
J: TRBJ2-1; D: TRBD2; V: TRBV29-1; size: -; DNA: TGCAGCTTCCGCGGATCCAGCGGGAGGATGGCGGACTACAATGAGCAGTTCTTC; CDR3: CSFRGSSGRMADYNEQFF
J: TRBJ1-4; D: -; V: TRBV5-8; size: few; DNA: TGTGCCACCAACGGGGGGCGGGATGAAAAACTGTTTTTT; CDR3: CATNGGRDEKLFF